The T cell receptor beta chain described here comes from a study of T cell responses to AZD1222 COVID-19 vaccine. Trimming pared 2 bases from V and 1 base from J, leaving 12 bases between. Germline CDR1 is MNHEY and CDR2 is SVGEGT. The CDR3 contains 15 residues. Whole-study findings and limits: In a largely white British group with more females than males, clonal diversity was possibly underestimated. Spike-specific TCR breadth and depth grew following two AZD1222 doses.

Turning to this clone: Its matching antigen is unknown.

Method: immunoSEQ multiplex PCR; TCRdb's copy keeps in-frame clones and lacks some. Of 120,000 to 150,000 clones listed, about 89% are singletons. The chain is built from TRBV6-2 or TRBV6-3 and TRBJ2-7; TRBD1 might be the D (5 bases). The origin of this receptor is an adult in good health. The sequencing used peripheral blood, collected on day 0 of AZD1222 vaccination. The CDR3 DNA reads as TGTGCCAGCAGTTACAGGCAGGGTACTTCCTACGAGCAGTACTTC. Translated: CASSYRQGTSYEQYF.